These T cell receptor beta chains were read from a single sample in a study of cytomegalovirus exposure and HLA in healthy donors. The protocol was immunoSEQ multiplex PCR, while the TCRdb copy is restricted to in-frame clones and leaves out a portion. The sample lists 59,000 or so clones; 80% to 90% were seen once. The sample was PBMCs. All receptors derive from a woman between 18 and 29 years old in good health and CMV-seronegative. Both conserved end residues are part of each CDR3. D genes are given only for firm matches. A clone size is listed for some rows: how often the clone was seen (once, few, many), or a class if it is expanded.

clone size	V gene	J gene	D gene	CDR3 protein	CDR3 DNA
.	TRBV2	TRBJ1-2	.	CASRDPGGYGYTF	TGTGCCAGCAGAGACCCCGGGGGCTATGGCTACACCTTC
.	TRBV28	TRBJ2-1	TRBD1	CASSLDRAYNEQFF	TGTGCCAGCAGTTTAGACAGGGCCTACAATGAGCAGTTCTTC
few	TRBV6-5	TRBJ2-7	.	CASSYSKANTIYEQYF	TGTGCCAGCAGTTACTCGAAGGCCAACACTATCTACGAGCAGTACTTC
.	TRBV11-2	TRBJ1-2	.	CASSLGQTNYGYTF	TGTGCCAGCAGCTTAGGTCAGACTAACTATGGCTACACCTTC
.	TRBV6-6	TRBJ1-1	.	CASIPPTETEAFF	TGTGCCAGCATCCCCCCGACAGAGACTGAAGCTTTCTTT
.	TRBV2	TRBJ2-5	.	CASRDNQETQYF	TGTGCCAGCCGGGACAATCAAGAGACCCAGTACTTC
.	TRBV19	TRBJ2-1	.	CASSMRETHNEQFF	TGTGCCAGTAGTATGCGGGAAACCCACAATGAGCAGTTCTTC
.	TRBV19	TRBJ2-7	.	CASSPMGGISYEQYF	TGTGCCAGTAGCCCTATGGGGGGAATCTCCTACGAGCAGTACTTC
.	TRBV28	TRBJ1-1	.	CASSLWIRGGNTEAFF	TGTGCCAGCAGTTTATGGATTCGGGGGGGGAACACTGAAGCTTTCTTT
.	TRBV30	TRBJ1-2	TRBD1	CAWSPDAQGGYGYTF	TGTGCCTGGAGCCCCGACGCCCAGGGGGGCTATGGCTACACCTTC
.	TRBV2	TRBJ2-7	TRBD1	CASSRSGGVSGEQYF	TGTGCCAGCAGTCGGTCAGGGGGCGTTTCAGGCGAGCAGTACTTC
.	TRBV27	TRBJ1-5	TRBD1	CASSLSNRGGQPQHF	TGTGCCAGCAGTTTATCGAACAGGGGTGGTCAGCCCCAGCATTTT
once	TRBV5-1	TRBJ2-1	TRBD2	CASPTGTSGRVEQFF	TGCGCCAGTCCAACCGGGACTAGCGGCCGTGTTGAGCAGTTCTTC
.	TRBV19	TRBJ2-7	TRBD1	CASSQGANYEQYF	TGTGCCAGTAGCCAGGGGGCGAACTACGAGCAGTACTTC
.	TRBV27	TRBJ2-1	.	CASSFGNEQFF	TGTGCCAGCAGTTTCGGGAATGAGCAGTTCTTC
.	TRBV11-2	TRBJ1-1	.	CASSLNQQEAFF	TGTGCCAGCAGCTTAAATCAACAGGAAGCTTTCTTT
.	TRBV7-3	TRBJ2-3	.	CASSLGRVRGTDTQYF	TGTGCCAGCAGCTTAGGGCGGGTCCGCGGCACAGATACGCAGTATTTT
few	TRBV29-1	TRBJ2-3	TRBD2	CSVKPGLATDTQYF	TGCAGCGTTAAGCCGGGACTAGCAACAGATACGCAGTATTTT
.	TRBV29-1	TRBJ2-1	TRBD2	CSVVAGVVEQFF	TGCAGCGTTGTTGCGGGAGTTGTTGAGCAGTTCTTC
.	TRBV5-1	TRBJ1-4	.	CASSWTATNEKLFF	TGCGCCAGCAGCTGGACAGCAACTAATGAAAAACTGTTTTTT
once	TRBV5-6	TRBJ1-4	.	CASSGVLGGEKLFF	TGTGCCAGCAGTGGGGTCCTCGGGGGTGAAAAACTGTTTTTT
few	TRBV18	TRBJ2-3	.	CASSPPANPGTDTQYF	TGTGCCAGCTCACCACCGGCCAATCCAGGCACCGATACGCAGTATTTT
.	TRBV10-3	TRBJ1-2	.	CAISDQDLGSTF	TGTGCCATCAGTGATCAGGACCTCGGGAGCACCTTC
.	TRBV7-2	TRBJ1-1	.	CASSPQGGNTEAFF	TGTGCCAGCAGCCCCCAGGGAGGGAACACTGAAGCTTTCTTT
.	TRBV4-1	TRBJ2-7	TRBD1	CASSEGQGGSYEQYF	TGCGCCAGCAGTGAGGGACAGGGGGGCTCCTACGAGCAGTACTTC
.	TRBV7-8	TRBJ2-3	TRBD2	CASSLARLAGGPGDTQYF	TGTGCCAGCAGCTTAGCCCGACTAGCGGGGGGGCCGGGGGATACGCAGTATTTT
.	TRBV4-2	TRBJ2-1	.	CASSQTVSSYNEQFF	TGTGCCAGCAGCCAAACTGTGAGCTCCTACAATGAGCAGTTCTTC
.	TRBV27	TRBJ2-3	TRBD1	CASSGVGGASDTQYF	TGTGCCAGCAGTGGAGTAGGGGGCGCATCAGATACGCAGTATTTT
.	TRBV9	TRBJ2-1	.	CASSSSNEQFF	TGTGCCAGCAGTTCATCCAATGAGCAGTTCTTC
few	TRBV6-6	TRBJ2-3	TRBD2	CASRFSGMGTDTQYF	TGTGCCAGCAGATTTAGCGGGATGGGCACAGATACGCAGTATTTT